This is a list of T cell receptor beta chains from one sample in a study of neurological immune-mediated disorders. A single record per CDR3 protein comes from TCRdb applying MiXCR to the 5' RACE reads. The sample shows tens of thousands of distinct CDR3 sequences, about a sixth of them seen only once. The specimen sequenced was PBMCs. These receptors were collected from a woman aged 40 to 55 in good health. Both conserved end residues are part of each CDR3. The order of the fields is V gene, J gene, D gene, clone size, CDR3 protein, CDR3 DNA. A D gene is named only where the DNA matches it firmly. Part of the rows lack a size; the others show once, few, many or a class for expanded clones.

TRBV4-3	TRBJ2-1	-	many	CASSQDRSSYNEQFF	TGCGCCAGCAGCCAAGATAGGAGCTCCTACAATGAGCAGTTCTTC
TRBV4-2	TRBJ2-1	-	many	CASSQDRYGGRSYNEQFF	TGTGCCAGCAGCCAAGATAGATACGGGGGGCGATCCTACAATGAGCAGTTCTTC
TRBV24-1	TRBJ2-3	TRBD2	many	CATGLAGSTDTQYF	TGTGCCACTGGACTAGCGGGGAGCACAGATACGCAGTATTTT
TRBV7-3	TRBJ1-1	-	many	CASSLVPGPTEAFF	TGTGCCAGCAGCTTAGTGCCAGGGCCCACTGAAGCTTTCTTT
TRBV15	TRBJ1-1	-	many	CATSRDRVNTEAFF	TGTGCCACCAGCAGAGACAGGGTGAACACTGAAGCTTTCTTT
TRBV7-6	TRBJ2-3	TRBD2	-	CASSLYQRGAPDTQYF	TGTGCCAGCAGCTTATATCAGCGGGGGGCCCCAGATACGCAGTATTTT
TRBV4-3	TRBJ2-3	-	many	CASSQDQGGDVGTDTQYF	TGCGCCAGCAGCCAAGATCAGGGCGGGGACGTGGGCACAGATACGCAGTATTTT
TRBV12-3/TRBV12-4	TRBJ2-2	TRBD2	many	CASTFGDYRLAALTGELFF	TGTGCCAGCACTTTTGGTGATTACCGCCTAGCGGCGCTAACCGGGGAGCTGTTTTTT
TRBV5-1	TRBJ1-1	-	many	CASSLSRTNTEAFF	TGCGCCAGCAGCTTGTCGAGGACGAACACTGAAGCTTTCTTT
TRBV15	TRBJ2-4	TRBD1	many	CATSRQQGDIQYF	TGTGCCACCAGCAGGCAACAGGGGGACATTCAGTACTTC
TRBV7-2	TRBJ1-5	-	many	CASSSSGGPYSNQPQHF	TGTGCCAGCAGCTCCTCGGGGGGGCCATATAGCAATCAGCCCCAGCATTTT
TRBV7-2	TRBJ1-2	-	many	CASSLGGIPPALYGYTF	TGTGCCAGCAGCTTAGGAGGCATTCCGCCCGCTCTCTATGGCTACACCTTC
TRBV9	TRBJ2-3	-	many	CASSSLGRAQYF	TGTGCCAGCAGCTCGCTGGGTAGAGCGCAGTATTTT
TRBV12-3/TRBV12-4	TRBJ1-2	TRBD1	few	CASTFGQGEHGYTF	TGTGCCAGCACCTTCGGACAGGGGGAACATGGCTACACCTTC
TRBV6-4	TRBJ2-3	-	many	CASSDQPASTDTQYF	TGTGCCAGCAGTGATCAACCTGCGTCCACAGATACGCAGTATTTT
TRBV7-8	TRBJ2-7	TRBD2	-	CASSQTSGVSREQYF	TGTGCCAGCAGCCAGACTAGCGGGGTATCGCGCGAGCAGTACTTC
TRBV6-2/TRBV6-3	TRBJ2-5	-	-	CASSDQETQYF	TGTGCCAGCAGTGACCAAGAGACCCAGTACTTC
TRBV5-6	TRBJ2-1	-	many	CASSLGLPHEQFF	TGTGCCAGCAGCTTGGGACTCCCGCATGAGCAGTTCTTC
TRBV5-6	TRBJ2-7	-	many	CASSFGHSGEQYF	TGTGCCAGCAGCTTCGGACATTCGGGCGAGCAGTACTTC
TRBV20-1	TRBJ2-5	-	many	CSASRGGETQYF	TGCAGTGCTAGTAGGGGAGGAGAGACCCAGTACTTC
TRBV11-2	TRBJ2-7	TRBD2	many	CASRGLAGGFEQYF	TGTGCCAGCAGGGGGCTAGCGGGAGGTTTCGAGCAGTACTTC
TRBV29-1	TRBJ1-2	TRBD1	many	CSVENVTGGVGYTF	TGCAGCGTTGAGAACGTAACAGGGGGAGTAGGCTACACCTTC
TRBV12-3/TRBV12-4	TRBJ1-2	-	many	CASSFGETGLGGYTF	TGTGCCAGCAGTTTCGGGGAAACAGGGCTAGGTGGCTACACCTTC
TRBV6-5	TRBJ2-7	TRBD1	-	CASSYSGQTSYEQYF	TGTGCCAGCAGTTACTCGGGACAGACGAGCTACGAGCAGTACTTC
TRBV7-9	TRBJ2-7	-	many	CASSPMSSYEQYF	TGTGCCAGCAGCCCGATGAGCTCCTACGAGCAGTACTTC
TRBV20-1	TRBJ1-1	TRBD1	many	CSAPGTGYTEAFF	TGCAGTGCCCCCGGGACAGGTTATACTGAAGCTTTCTTT
TRBV12-3/TRBV12-4	TRBJ2-2	-	many	CASSPRPGELFF	TGTGCCAGCAGTCCGCGACCAGGGGAGCTGTTTTTT
TRBV7-9	TRBJ1-1	-	many	CASRSTGISEAFF	TGTGCCAGCCGATCTACAGGGATCAGTGAAGCTTTCTTT
TRBV3-1	TRBJ1-2	-	many	CASSQVIVAGRNYGYTF	TGTGCCAGCAGCCAAGTAATAGTCGCCGGAAGAAACTATGGCTACACCTTC
TRBV6-5	TRBJ1-1	-	many	CASSEQFYTEAFF	TGTGCCAGCTCGGAACAGTTTTACACTGAAGCTTTCTTT
TRBV12-3/TRBV12-4	TRBJ1-2	TRBD1	many	CASSPRRQGIYGYTF	TGTGCCAGCAGTCCGCGGAGACAGGGAATCTATGGCTACACCTTC
TRBV20-1	TRBJ2-5	TRBD2	-	CSARGLAEQETQYF	TGCAGTGCTAGGGGACTAGCGGAACAAGAGACCCAGTACTTC
TRBV20-1	TRBJ2-2	-	many	CWCPHTGELFF	TGCTGGTGCCCTCACACCGGGGAGCTGTTTTTT
TRBV5-1	TRBJ2-3	-	-	CASSKGDSTDTQYF	TGCGCCAGCAGCAAGGGGGACAGCACAGATACGCAGTATTTT
TRBV28	TRBJ1-4	-	many	CASSPPPGNEKLFF	TGTGCCAGCAGCCCGCCGCCAGGCAATGAAAAACTGTTTTTT
TRBV5-1	TRBJ1-4	-	many	CASSLIGTIGEKLFF	TGCGCCAGCAGCTTGATCGGCACGATAGGGGAAAAACTGTTTTTT
TRBV20-1	TRBJ2-3	-	many	CSARQRGALGDTQYF	TGCAGTGCTCGTCAGAGGGGGGCCCTCGGGGATACGCAGTATTTT